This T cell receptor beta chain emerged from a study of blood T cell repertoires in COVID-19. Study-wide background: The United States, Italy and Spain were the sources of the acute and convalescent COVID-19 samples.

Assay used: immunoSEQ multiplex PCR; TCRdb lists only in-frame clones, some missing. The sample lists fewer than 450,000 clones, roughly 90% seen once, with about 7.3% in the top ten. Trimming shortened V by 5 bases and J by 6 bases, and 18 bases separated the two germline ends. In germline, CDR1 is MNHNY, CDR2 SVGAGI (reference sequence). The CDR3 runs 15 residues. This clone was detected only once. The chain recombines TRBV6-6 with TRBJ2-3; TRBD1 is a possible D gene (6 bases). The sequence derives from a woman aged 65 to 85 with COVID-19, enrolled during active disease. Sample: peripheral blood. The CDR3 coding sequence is TGTGCCAGCAGTAGGGGGTCGGCGGGCGAGGATACGCAGTATTTT. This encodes CASSRGSAGEDTQYF.